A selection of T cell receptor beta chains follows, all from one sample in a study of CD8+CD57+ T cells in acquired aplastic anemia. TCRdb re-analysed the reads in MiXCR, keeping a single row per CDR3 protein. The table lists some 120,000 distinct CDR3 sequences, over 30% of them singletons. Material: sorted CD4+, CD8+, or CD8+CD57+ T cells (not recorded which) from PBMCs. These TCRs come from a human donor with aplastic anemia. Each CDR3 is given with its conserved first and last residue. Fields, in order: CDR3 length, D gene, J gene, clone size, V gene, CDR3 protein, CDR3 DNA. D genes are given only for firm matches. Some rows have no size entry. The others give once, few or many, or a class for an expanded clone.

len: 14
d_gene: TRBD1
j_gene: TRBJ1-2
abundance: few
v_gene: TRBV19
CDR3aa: CASSFGQGDYGYTF
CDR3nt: TGTGCCAGTAGTTTCGGACAGGGCGACTATGGCTACACCTTC

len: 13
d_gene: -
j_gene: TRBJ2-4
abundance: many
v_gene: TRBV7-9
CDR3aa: CASSLAKGRIQYF
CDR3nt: TGTGCCAGCAGCCTCGCGAAGGGGAGGATTCAGTACTTC

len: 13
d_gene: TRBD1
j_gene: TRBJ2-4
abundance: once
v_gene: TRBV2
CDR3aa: CATHAGGKNIQYF
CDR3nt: TGTGCCACCCACGCAGGGGGCAAGAACATTCAGTACTTC

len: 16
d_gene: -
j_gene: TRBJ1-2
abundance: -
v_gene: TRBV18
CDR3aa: CASSPPWIGGNYGYTF
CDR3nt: TGTGCCAGCTCACCACCGTGGATAGGGGGGAACTATGGCTACACCTTC

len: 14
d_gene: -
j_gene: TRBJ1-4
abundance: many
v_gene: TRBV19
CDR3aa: CASSADRRNEKLFF
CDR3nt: TGTGCCAGTAGCGCAGACAGGAGAAATGAAAAACTGTTTTTT

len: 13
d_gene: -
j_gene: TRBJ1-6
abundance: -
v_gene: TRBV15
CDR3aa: CATHMAYNSPLHF
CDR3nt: TGTGCCACCCACATGGCCTATAATTCACCCCTCCACTTT

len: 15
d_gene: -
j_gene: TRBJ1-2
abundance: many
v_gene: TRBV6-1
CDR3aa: CASSPRGTTNYGYTF
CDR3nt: TGTGCCAGCAGTCCCCGGGGTACTACTAACTATGGCTACACCTTC

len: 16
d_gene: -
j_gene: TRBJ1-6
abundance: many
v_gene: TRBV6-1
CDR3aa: CASSETNAERGSPLHF
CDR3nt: TGTGCCAGCAGTGAAACGAATGCAGAACGTGGTTCACCCCTCCACTTT

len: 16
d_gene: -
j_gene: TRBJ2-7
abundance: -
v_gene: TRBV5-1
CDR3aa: CASSLDLSGSSYEQYF
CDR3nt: TGCGCCAGCAGCTTGGACCTTAGCGGATCCTCCTACGAGCAGTACTTC

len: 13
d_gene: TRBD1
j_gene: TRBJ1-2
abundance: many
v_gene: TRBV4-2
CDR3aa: CASSTGQGNGYTF
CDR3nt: TGTGCCAGCAGCACGGGACAGGGGAATGGCTACACCTTC

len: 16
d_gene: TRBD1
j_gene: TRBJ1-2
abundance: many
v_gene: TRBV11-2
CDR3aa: CASTLSLGGDDYGYTF
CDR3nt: TGTGCCAGCACCCTATCTCTAGGGGGCGACGACTATGGCTACACCTTC

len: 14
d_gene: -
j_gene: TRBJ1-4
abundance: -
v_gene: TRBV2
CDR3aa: CASGGEGTNEKLFF
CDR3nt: TGTGCCAGCGGGGGGGAGGGAACTAATGAAAAACTGTTTTTT

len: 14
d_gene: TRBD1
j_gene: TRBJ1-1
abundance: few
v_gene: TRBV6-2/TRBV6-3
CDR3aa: CASSYPGQGTEAFF
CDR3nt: TGTGCCAGCAGTTACCCGGGACAGGGTACTGAAGCTTTCTTT

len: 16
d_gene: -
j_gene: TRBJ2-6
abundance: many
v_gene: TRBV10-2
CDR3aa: CASSELGVPGANVLTF
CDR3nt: TGCGCCAGCAGTGAATTAGGGGTTCCCGGGGCCAACGTCCTGACTTTC

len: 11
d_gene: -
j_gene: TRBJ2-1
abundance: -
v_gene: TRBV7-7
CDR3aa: CARVWGEEQFF
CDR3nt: TGTGCTAGAGTCTGGGGGGAAGAGCAGTTCTTC

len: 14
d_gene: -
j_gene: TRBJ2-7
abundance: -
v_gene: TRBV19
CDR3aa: CASSRPEQFYEQYF
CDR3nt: TGTGCCAGTAGCCGACCGGAACAGTTCTACGAGCAGTACTTC

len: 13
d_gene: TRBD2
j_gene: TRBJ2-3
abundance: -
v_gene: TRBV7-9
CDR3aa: CASSLSGRDTQYF
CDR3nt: TGTGCCAGCAGCTTAAGCGGGAGGGATACGCAGTATTTT

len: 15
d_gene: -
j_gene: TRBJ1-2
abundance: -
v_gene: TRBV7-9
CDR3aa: CASSIVGGEWAGYTF
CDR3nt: TGTGCCAGCAGTATAGTGGGGGGCGAGTGGGCCGGCTACACCTTC

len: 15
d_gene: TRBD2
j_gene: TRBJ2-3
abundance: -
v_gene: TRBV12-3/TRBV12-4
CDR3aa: CASSFSGGVTDTQYF
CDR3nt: TGTGCCAGCAGTTTTAGCGGGGGAGTCACAGATACGCAGTATTTT

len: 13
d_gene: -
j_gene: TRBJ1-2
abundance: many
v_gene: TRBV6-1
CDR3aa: CASIPGGLYGYTF
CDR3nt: TGTGCCAGCATTCCCGGAGGGCTTTATGGCTACACCTTC

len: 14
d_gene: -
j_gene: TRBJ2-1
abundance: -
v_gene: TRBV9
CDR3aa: CASSWDVLRHEQFF
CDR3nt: TGTGCCAGCAGTTGGGATGTCCTGCGGCATGAGCAGTTCTTC

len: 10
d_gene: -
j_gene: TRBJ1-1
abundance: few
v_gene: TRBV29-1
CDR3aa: CSLVGREAFF
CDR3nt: TGCAGCTTGGTCGGCCGTGAAGCTTTCTTT

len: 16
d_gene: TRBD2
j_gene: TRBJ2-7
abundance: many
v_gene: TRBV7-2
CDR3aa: CASSLGSSGGMNEQYF
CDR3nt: TGTGCCAGCAGCTTAGGTTCTAGCGGGGGGATGAACGAGCAGTACTTC

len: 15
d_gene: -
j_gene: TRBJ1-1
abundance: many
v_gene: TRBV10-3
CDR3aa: CAISTGGGQNTEAFF
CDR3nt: TGTGCCATCAGCACGGGGGGCGGACAGAACACTGAAGCTTTCTTT

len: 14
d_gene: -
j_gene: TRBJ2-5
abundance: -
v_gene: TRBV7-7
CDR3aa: CASSLRRGEETQYF
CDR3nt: TGTGCTAGCAGCTTGCGCAGGGGAGAAGAGACCCAGTACTTC

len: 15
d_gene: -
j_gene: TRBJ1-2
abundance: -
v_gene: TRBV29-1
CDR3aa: CSVEAGGVPNYGYTF
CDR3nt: TGCAGCGTTGAAGCCGGGGGGGTCCCCAACTATGGCTACACCTTC

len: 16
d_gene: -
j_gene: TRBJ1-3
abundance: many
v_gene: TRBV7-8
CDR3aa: CASSLEYGSSGNTIYF
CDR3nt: TGTGCCAGCAGCTTAGAGTACGGAAGCTCTGGAAACACCATATATTTT

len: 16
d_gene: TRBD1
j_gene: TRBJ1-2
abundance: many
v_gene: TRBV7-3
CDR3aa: CASSLTSGQGSGGYTF
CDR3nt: TGTGCCAGCAGCTTAACGTCGGGACAGGGTTCGGGGGGCTACACCTTC

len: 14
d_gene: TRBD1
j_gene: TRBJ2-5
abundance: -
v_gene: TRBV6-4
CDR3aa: CASRMGQGRETQYF
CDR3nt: TGTGCCAGCAGGATGGGACAGGGGAGGGAGACCCAGTACTTC

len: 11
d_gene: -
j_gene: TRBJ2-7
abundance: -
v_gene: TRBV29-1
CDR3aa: CSVEVAYEQYF
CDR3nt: TGCAGCGTTGAAGTCGCCTACGAGCAGTACTTC

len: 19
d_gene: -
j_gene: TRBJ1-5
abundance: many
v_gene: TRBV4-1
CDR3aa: CASSQDSLRGAGSSQPQHF
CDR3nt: TGCGCCAGCAGCCAAGATTCCCTTCGAGGGGCAGGGAGCAGTCAGCCCCAGCATTTT